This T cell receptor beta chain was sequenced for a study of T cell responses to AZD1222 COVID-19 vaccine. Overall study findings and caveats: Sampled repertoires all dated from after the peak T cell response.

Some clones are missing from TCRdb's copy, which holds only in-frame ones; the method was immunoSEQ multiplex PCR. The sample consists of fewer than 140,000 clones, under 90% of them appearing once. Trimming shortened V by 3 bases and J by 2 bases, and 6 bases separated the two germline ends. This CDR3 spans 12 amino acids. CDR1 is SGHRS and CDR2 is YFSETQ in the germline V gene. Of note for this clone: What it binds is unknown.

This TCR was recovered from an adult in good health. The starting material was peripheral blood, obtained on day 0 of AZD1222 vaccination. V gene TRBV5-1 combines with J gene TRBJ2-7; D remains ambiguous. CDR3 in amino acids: CASSSQTYEQYF. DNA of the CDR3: TGCGCCAGCAGCTCACAGACCTACGAGCAGTACTTC.